This section outlines one TCR beta chain sequence together with its context. These data belong to a study of shared clonotypes between healthy human individuals. Study-level background: For every donor, three CD4 naive, three CD4 memory, two CD8 naive and one CD8 memory plates were used.

The run depth of the assay was deep. As originally analysed: Junction-only sequences produced by ImmunoSEQ had no quality scores, so filtering differed. Profiling relied on immunoSEQ multiplex PCR, and the TCRdb table lists in-frame clones only, not all of them. V, J and clone size derive from that table, while D and trimming were established from the DNA sequence. The sample records approximately 500,000 clones, 90% to 97% being singletons. Germline CDR1 reads SEHNR; CDR2 reads FQNEAQ (reference sequence). V dropped 5 bases and J dropped 8 bases, with 12 bases sitting between them. The CDR3 length is 12 residues.

The chain recombines TRBV7-9 with TRBJ1-2, with D perhaps matching TRBD1 (5 bases). Sequencing was done on a sample of naive CD4+ T cells sorted from blood. As for subset: CD45RA+ positively selected. The sequence derives from a woman in her 30s in good health. CDR3 nucleotide sequence: TGTGCCAGCAGCCCAGGGTTCGGCGGCTACACCTTC. Translation: CASSPGFGGYTF.